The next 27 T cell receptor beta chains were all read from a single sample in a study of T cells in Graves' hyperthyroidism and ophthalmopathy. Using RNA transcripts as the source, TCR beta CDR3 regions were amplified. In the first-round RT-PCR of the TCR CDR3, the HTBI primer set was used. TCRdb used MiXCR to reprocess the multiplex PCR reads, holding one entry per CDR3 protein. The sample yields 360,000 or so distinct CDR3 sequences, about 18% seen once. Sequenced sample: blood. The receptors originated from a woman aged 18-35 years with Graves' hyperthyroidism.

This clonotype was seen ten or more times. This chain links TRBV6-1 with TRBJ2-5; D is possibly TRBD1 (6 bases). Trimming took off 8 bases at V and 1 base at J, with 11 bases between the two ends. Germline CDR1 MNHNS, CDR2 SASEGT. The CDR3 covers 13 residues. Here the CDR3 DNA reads TGTGCCAGCGCTTGGGGGCCCCAAGAGACCCAGTACTTC. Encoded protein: CASAWGPQETQYF.

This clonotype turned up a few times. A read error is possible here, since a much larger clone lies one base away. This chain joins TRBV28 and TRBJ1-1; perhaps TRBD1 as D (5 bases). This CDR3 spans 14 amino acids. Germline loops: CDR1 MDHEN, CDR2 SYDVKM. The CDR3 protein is CASSPPLGGTVAFF. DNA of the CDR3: TGTGCCAGCAGTCCCCCCTTGGGCGGGACTGTAGCTTTCTTT.

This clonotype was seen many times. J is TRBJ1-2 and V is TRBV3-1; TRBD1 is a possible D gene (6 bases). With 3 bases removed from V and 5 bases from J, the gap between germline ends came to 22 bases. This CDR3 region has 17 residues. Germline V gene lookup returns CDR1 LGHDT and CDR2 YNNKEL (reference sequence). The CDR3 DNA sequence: TGTGCCAGCAGCCAGACCCTACGTATACAGGGCGGTTATGGCTACACCTTC. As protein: CASSQTLRIQGGYGYTF.

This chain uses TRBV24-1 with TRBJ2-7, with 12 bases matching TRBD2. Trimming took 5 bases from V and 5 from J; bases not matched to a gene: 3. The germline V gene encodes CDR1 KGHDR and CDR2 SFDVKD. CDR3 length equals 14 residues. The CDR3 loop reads CATSASGGADEQYF. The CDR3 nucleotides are TGTGCCACCAGTGCTAGCGGGGGGGCCGACGAGCAGTACTTC.

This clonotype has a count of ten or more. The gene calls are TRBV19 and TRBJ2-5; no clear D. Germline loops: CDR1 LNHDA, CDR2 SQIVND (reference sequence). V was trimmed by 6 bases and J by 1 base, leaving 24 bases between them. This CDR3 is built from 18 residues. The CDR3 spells CASRGGLGLRGLQETQYF. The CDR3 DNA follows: TGTGCCAGTAGAGGTGGTTTGGGTCTACGTGGCCTCCAAGAGACCCAGTACTTC.

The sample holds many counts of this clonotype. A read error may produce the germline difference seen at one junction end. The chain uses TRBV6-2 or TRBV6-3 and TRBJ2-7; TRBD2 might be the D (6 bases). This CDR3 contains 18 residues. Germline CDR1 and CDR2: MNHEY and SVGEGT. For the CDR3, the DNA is TGTGCCAGCAGCGGAAGTATAGCGGAACCCGGGCACCCCTACGAGCAGCACTTC. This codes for CASSGSIAEPGHPYEQHF.

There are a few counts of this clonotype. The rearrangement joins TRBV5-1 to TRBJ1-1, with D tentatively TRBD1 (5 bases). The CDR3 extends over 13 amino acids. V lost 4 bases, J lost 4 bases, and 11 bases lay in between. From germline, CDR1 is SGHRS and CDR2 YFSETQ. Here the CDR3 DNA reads TGCGCCAGCAGCATGGCAGGGATCACTGAAGCTTTCTTT. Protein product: CASSMAGITEAFF. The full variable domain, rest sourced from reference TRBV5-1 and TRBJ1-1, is KAGVTQTPRYLIKTRGQQVTLSCSPISGHRSVSWYQQTPGQGLQFLFEYFSETQRNKGNFPGRFSGRQFSNSRSEMNVSTLELGDSALYLCASSMAGITEAFFGQGTRLTVV.

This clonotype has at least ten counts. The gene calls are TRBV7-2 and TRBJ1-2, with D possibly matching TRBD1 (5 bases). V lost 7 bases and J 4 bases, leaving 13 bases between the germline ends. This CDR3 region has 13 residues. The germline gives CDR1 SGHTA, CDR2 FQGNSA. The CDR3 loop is CASTQDTGYGYTF. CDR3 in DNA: TGTGCCAGCACCCAGGACACAGGCTATGGCTACACCTTC. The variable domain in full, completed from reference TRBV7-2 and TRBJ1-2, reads GAGVSQSPSNKVTEKGKDVELRCDPISGHTALYWYRQSLGQGLEFLIYFQGNSAPDKSGLPSDRFSAERTGGSVSTLTIQRTQQEDSAVYLCASTQDTGYGYTFGSGTRLTVV.

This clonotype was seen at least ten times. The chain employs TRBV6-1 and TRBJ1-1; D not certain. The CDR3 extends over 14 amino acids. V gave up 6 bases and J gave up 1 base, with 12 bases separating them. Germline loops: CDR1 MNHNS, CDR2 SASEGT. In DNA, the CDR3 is TGTGCCAGCAGACCGTCCGGCCCGAACACTGAAGCTTTCTTT. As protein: CASRPSGPNTEAFF.

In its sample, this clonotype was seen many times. For the CDR3, the DNA is TGTGCCAGCAGCTCCCAGCGGGAGGGCTACGAGCAGTACTTC. Protein sequence: CASSSQREGYEQYF. The J gene is TRBJ2-7, the V gene TRBV7-2; 10 nucleotides align to TRBD2. Germline V gene data show CDR1 as SGHTA and CDR2 as FQGNSA. With V trimmed by 4 bases and J by 3 bases, 3 bases remained unmatched. This CDR3 spans 14 amino acids.

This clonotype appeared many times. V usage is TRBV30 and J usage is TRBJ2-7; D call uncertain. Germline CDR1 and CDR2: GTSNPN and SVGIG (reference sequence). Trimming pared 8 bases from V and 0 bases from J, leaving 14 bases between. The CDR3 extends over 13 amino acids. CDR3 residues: CAGEAEDSYEQYF. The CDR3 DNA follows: TGTGCCGGTGAAGCAGAGGACTCCTACGAGCAGTACTTC.

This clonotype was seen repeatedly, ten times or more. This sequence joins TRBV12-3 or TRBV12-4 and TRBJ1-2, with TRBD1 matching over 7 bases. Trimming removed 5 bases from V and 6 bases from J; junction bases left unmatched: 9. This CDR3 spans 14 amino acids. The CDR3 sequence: CASSPQTGRDGYTF. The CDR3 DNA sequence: TGTGCCAGCAGTCCCCAGACAGGGAGAGATGGCTACACCTTC.

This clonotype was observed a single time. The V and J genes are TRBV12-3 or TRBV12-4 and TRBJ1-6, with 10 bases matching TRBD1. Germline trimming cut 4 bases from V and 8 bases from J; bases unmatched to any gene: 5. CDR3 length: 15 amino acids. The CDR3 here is CASSSGTGVDSPLHF. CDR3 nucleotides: TGTGCCAGCAGTTCTGGGACAGGGGTCGATTCACCCCTCCACTTT.

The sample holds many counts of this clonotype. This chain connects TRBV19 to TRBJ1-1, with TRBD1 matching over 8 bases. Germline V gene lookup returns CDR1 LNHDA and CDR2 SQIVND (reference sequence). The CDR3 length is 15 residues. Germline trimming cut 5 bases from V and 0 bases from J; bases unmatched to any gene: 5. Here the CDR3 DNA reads TGTGCCAGTAGTCGACAGGGGAACTTGAACACTGAAGCTTTCTTT. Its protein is CASSRQGNLNTEAFF.

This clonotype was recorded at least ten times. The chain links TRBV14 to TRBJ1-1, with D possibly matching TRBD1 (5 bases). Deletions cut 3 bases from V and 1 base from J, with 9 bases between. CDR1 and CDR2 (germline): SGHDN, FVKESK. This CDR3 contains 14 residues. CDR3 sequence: CASSQDTTNTEAFF. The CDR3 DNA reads TGTGCCAGCAGCCAGGACACGACGAACACTGAAGCTTTCTTT. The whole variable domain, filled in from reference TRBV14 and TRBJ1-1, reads EAGVTQFPSHSVIEKGQTVTLRCDPISGHDNLYWYRRVMGKEIKFLLHFVKESKQDESGMPNNRFLAERTGGTYSTLKVQPAELEDSGVYFCASSQDTTNTEAFFGQGTRLTVV.

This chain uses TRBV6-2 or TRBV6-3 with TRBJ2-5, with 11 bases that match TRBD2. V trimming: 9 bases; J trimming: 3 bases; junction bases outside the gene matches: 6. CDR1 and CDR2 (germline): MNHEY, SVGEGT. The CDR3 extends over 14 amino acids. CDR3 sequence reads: CASRLAGREETQYF. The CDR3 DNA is TGTGCCAGTCGACTAGCGGGGAGGGAAGAGACCCAGTACTTC.

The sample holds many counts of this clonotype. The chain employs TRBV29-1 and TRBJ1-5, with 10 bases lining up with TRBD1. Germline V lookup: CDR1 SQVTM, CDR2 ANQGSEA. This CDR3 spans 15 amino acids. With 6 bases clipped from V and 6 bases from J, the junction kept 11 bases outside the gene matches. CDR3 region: CSVPRTGGGGQPQHF. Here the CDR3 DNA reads TGCAGCGTGCCCCGGACAGGGGGTGGGGGTCAGCCCCAGCATTTT. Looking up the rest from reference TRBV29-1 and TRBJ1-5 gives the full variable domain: SAVISQKPSRDICQRGTSLTIQCQVDSQVTMMFWYRQQPGQSLTLIATANQGSEATYESGFVIDKFPISRPNLTFSTLTVSNMSPEDSSIYLCSVPRTGGGGQPQHFGDGTRLSIL.

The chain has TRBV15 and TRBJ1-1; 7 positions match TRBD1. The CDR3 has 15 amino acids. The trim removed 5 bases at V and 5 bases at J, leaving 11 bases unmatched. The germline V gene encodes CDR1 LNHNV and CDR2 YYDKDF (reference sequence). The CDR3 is CATSPYGGGRTEAFF. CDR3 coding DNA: TGTGCCACCAGCCCATATGGAGGGGGCAGGACTGAAGCTTTCTTT.

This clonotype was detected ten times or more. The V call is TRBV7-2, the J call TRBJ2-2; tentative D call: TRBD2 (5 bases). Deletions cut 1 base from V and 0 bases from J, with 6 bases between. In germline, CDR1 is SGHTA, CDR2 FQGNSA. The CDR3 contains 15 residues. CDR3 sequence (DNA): TGTGCCAGCAGCTTAGTTAGCGCGAACACCGGGGAGCTGTTTTTT. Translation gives CASSLVSANTGELFF.

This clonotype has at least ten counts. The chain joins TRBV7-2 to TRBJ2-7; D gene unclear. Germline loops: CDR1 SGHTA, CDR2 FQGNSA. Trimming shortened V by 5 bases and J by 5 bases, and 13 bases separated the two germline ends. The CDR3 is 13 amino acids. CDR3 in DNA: TGTGCCAGCAGCGAACCCAGACTCAACGAGCAGTACTTC. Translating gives CASSEPRLNEQYF.

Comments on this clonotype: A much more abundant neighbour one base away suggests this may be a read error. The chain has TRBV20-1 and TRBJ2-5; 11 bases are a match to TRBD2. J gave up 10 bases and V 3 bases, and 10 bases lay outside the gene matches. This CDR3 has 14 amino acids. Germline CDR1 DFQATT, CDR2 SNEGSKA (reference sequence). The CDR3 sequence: CSARVAGGQKSQYF. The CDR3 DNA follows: TGCAGTGCTAGGGTAGCGGGGGGGCAAAAGAGCCAGTACTTC.

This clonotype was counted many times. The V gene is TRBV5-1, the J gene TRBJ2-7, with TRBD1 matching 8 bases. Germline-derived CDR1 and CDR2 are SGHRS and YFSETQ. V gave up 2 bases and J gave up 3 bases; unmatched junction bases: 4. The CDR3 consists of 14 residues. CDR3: CASSLTDRGYEQYF. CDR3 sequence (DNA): TGCGCCAGCAGCTTAACCGACAGGGGCTACGAGCAGTACTTC.

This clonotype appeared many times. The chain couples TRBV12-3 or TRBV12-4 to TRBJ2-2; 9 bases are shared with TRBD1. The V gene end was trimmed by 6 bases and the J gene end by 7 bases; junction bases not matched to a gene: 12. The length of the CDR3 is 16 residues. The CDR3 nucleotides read TGTGCCAGCAGGCCTACAGGGGGCGCGGGTGACGGGGAGCTGTTTTTT. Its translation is CASRPTGGAGDGELFF.

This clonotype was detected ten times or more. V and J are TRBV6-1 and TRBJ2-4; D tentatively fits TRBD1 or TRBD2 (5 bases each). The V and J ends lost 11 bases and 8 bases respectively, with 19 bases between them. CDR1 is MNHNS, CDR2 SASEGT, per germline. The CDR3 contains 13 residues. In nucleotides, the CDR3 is TGTGCCGCCGGGGCAGGGCGCGAGGACATTCAGTACTTC. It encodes CAAGAGREDIQYF.

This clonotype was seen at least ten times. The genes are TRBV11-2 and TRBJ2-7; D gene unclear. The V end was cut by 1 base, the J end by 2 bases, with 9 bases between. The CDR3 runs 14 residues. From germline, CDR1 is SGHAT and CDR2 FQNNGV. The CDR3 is CASSLGGRPYEQYF. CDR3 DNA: TGTGCCAGCAGCTTAGGGGGTAGGCCCTACGAGCAGTACTTC.

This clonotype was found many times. The CDR3 DNA reads TGTGCCAGCAGAAAACAGGGGGCGGAGGATGGCTACACCTTC. Its protein is CASRKQGAEDGYTF. The rearrangement joins TRBV2 to TRBJ1-2; TRBD1 agrees at 9 bases. Germline lookup yields CDR1 SNHLY and CDR2 FYNNEI. After removal of 6 bases from V and 6 bases from J, the junction contained 8 bases not matched to a gene. CDR3 length: 14 residues.

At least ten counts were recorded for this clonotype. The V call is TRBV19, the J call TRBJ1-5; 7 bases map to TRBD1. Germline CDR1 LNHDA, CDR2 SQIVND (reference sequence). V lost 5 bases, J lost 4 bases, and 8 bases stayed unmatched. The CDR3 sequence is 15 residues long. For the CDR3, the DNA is TGTGCCAGTAGTCTCCGGGACAGTTCAAATCAGCCCCAGCATTTT. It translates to CASSLRDSSNQPQHF.